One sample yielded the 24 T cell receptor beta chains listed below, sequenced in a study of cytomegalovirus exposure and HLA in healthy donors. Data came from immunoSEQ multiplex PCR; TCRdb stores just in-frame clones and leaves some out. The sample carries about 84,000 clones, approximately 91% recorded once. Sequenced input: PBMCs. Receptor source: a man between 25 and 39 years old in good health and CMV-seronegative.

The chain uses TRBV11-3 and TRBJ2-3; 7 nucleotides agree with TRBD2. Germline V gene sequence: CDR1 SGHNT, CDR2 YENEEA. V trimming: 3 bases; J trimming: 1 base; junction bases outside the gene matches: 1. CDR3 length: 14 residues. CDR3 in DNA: TGTGCCAGCAGCTTGGGGGGGGGCACAGATACGCAGTATTTT. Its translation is CASSLGGGTDTQYF. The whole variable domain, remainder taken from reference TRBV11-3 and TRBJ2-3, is EAGVVQSPRYKIIEKKQPVAFWCNPISGHNTLYWYLQNLGQGPELLIRYENEEAVDDSQLPKDRFSAERLKGVDSTLKIQPAELGDSAVYLCASSLGGGTDTQYFGPGTRLTVL.

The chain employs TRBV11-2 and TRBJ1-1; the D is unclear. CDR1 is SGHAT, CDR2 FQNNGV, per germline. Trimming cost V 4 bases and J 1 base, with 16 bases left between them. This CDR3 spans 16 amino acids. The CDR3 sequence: CASSSEVHGQNTEAFF. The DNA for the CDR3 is TGTGCCAGCAGCTCCGAGGTCCACGGCCAGAACACTGAAGCTTTCTTT.

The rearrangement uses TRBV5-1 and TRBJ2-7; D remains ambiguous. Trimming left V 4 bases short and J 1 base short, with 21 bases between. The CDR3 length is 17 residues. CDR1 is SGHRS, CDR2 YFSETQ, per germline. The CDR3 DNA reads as TGCGCCAGCAGCGAACGGATTCAAACGCAACTATCCTACGAGCAGTACTTC. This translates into CASSERIQTQLSYEQYF.

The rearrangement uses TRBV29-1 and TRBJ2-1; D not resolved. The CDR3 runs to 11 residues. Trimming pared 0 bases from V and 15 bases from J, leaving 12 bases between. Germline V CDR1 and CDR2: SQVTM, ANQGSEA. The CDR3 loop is CSVEDSETGFF. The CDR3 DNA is TGCAGCGTTGAAGATTCAGAGACTGGGTTCTTC.

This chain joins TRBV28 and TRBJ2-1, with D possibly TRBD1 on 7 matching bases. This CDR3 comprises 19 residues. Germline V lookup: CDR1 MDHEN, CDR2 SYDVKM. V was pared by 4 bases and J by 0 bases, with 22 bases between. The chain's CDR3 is CASSSRTPTGRDSYNEQFF. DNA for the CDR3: TGTGCCAGCAGTTCACGAACCCCGACAGGGCGGGACTCCTACAATGAGCAGTTCTTC.

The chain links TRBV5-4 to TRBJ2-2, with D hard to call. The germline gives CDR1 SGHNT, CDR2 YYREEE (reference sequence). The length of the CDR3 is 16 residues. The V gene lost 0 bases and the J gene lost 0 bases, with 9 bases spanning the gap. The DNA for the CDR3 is TGTGCCAGCAGCTTGGCCGCGATCCCGAACACCGGGGAGCTGTTTTTT. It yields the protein CASSLAAIPNTGELFF.

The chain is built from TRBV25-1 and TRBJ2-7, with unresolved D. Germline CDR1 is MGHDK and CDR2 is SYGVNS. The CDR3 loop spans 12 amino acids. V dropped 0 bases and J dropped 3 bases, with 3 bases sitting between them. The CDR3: CASSEYNYEQYF. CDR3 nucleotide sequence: TGTGCCAGCAGTGAATATAACTACGAGCAGTACTTC.

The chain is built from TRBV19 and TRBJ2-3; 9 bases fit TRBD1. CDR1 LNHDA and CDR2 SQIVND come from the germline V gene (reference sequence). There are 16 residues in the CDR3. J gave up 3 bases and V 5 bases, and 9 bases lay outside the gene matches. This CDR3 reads CASSPPTGTGTDTQYF. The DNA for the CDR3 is TGTGCCAGTAGTCCCCCTACCGGGACAGGGACAGATACGCAGTATTTT.

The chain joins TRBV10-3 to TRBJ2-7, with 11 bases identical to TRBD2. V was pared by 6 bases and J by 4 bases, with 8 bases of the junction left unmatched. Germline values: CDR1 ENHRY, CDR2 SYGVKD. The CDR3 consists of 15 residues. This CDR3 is CAIRDTSGGPYEQYF. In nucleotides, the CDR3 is TGTGCCATCAGGGATACTAGCGGGGGACCATACGAGCAGTACTTC.

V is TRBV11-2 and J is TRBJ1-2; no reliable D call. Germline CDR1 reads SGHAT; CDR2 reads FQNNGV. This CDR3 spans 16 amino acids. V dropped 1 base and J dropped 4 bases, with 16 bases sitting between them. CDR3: CASSLASSGWSYGYTF. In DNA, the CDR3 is TGTGCCAGCAGCTTAGCCTCTAGCGGGTGGAGCTATGGCTACACCTTC.

Written as DNA, the CDR3 is TGTGCCAGCAGATCCACAGGTACCTCTAACTATGGCTACACCTTC. It yields the protein CASRSTGTSNYGYTF. The chain links TRBV28 to TRBJ1-2; possible D gene TRBD1, 5 bases. Between the trimmed V and J ends, which lost 6 bases and 0 bases, there was a span of 14 bases. CDR1 is MDHEN, CDR2 SYDVKM, per germline. The CDR3 has 15 amino acids.

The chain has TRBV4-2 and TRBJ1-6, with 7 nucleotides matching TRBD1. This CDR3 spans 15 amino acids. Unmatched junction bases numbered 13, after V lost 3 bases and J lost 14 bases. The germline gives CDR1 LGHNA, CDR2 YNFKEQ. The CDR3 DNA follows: TGTGCCAGCAGCCAGATAAAGGGACAGTTAATGTCCCTCCACTTT. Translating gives CASSQIKGQLMSLHF.

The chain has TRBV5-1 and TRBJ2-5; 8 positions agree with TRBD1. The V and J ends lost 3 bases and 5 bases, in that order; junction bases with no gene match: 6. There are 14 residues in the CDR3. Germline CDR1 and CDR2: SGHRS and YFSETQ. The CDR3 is CASSSDRGGETQYF. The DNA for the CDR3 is TGCGCCAGCAGCTCCGACAGGGGCGGCGAGACCCAGTACTTC.

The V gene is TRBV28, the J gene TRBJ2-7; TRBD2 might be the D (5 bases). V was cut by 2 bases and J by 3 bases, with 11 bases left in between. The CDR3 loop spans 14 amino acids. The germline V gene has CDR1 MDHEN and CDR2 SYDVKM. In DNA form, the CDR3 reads TGTGCCAGCAGTTTAAAGCGGCGCAGCTACGAGCAGTACTTC. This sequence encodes CASSLKRRSYEQYF.

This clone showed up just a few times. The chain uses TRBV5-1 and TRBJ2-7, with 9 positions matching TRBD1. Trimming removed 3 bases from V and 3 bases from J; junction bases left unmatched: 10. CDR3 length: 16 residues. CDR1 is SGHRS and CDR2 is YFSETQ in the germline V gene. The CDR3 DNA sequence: TGCGCCAGCAGCTCGGGCAGAACAGGGGGCATCTACGAGCAGTACTTC. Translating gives CASSSGRTGGIYEQYF.

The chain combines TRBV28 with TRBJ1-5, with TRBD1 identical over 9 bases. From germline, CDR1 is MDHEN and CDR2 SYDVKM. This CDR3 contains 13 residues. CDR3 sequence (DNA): TGTGCAGAAAGGACAGGGGAAAATCAGCCCCAGCATTTT. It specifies CAERTGENQPQHF.

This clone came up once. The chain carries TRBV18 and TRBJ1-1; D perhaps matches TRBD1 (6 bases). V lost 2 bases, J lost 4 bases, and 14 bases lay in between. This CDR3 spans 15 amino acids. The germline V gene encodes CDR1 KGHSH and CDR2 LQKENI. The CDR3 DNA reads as TGTGCCAGCTCACCAGAGCGGGGGCTAGTCACTGAAGCTTTCTTT. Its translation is CASSPERGLVTEAFF.

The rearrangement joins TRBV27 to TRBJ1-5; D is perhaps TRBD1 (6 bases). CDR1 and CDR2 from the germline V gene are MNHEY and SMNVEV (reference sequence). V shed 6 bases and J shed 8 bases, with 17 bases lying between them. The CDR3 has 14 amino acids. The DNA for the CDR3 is TGTGCCAGCAGATTTGGGACAAGCCGGGAGCCCCAGCATTTT. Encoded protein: CASRFGTSREPQHF.

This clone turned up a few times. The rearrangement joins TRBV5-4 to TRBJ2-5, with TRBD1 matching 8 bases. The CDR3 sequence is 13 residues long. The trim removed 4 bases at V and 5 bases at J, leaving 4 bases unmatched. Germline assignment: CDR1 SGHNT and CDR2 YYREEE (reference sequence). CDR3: CASSQGAGETQYF. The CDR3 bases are TGTGCCAGCAGCCAGGGGGCTGGGGAGACCCAGTACTTC.

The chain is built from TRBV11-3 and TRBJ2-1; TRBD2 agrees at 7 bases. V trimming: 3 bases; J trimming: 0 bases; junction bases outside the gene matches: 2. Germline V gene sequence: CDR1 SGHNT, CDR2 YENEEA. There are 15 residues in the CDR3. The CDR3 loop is CASSLGGVSYNEQFF. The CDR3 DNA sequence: TGTGCCAGCAGCTTGGGGGGGGTCTCCTACAATGAGCAGTTCTTC.

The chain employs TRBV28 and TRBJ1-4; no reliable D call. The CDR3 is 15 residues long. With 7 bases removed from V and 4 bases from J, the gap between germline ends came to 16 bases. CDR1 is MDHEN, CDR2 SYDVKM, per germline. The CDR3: CASIPNRRINEKLFF. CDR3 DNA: TGTGCCAGCATCCCCAACCGCAGGATTAATGAAAAACTGTTTTTT.

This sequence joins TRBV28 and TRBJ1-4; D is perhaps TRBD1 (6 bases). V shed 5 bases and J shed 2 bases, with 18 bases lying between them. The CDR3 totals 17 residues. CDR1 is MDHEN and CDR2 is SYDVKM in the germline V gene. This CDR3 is CASSPIPQGPTNEKLFF. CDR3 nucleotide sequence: TGTGCCAGCAGTCCCATCCCACAGGGACCGACTAATGAAAAACTGTTTTTT.

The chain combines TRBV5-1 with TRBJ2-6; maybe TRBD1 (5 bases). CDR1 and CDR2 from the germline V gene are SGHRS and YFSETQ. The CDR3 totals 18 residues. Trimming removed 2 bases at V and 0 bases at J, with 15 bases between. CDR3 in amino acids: CASSFFPDSLSGANVLTF. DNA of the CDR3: TGCGCCAGCAGCTTTTTCCCCGACAGTCTCTCTGGGGCCAACGTCCTGACTTTC.

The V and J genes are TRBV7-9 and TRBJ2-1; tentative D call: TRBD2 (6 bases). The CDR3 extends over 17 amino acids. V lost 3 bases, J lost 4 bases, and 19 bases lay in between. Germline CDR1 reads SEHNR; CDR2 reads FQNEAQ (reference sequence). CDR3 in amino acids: CASSFGGIGEKYNEQFF. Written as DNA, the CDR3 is TGTGCCAGCAGCTTCGGGGGTATTGGTGAGAAATACAATGAGCAGTTCTTC.